These T cell receptor beta chains were read from a single sample in a study of neoadjuvant anti-PD-1 for oral cavity cancer. Data came from immunoSEQ multiplex PCR; TCRdb stores just in-frame clones and leaves some out. The table includes fewer than 15,000 clones, about 60% detected once. The material sequenced was tumor tissue, taken before nivolumab (anti-PD-1) treatment. The source of these receptors is a person between 35 and 79 years old with oral cavity squamous cell carcinoma. The CDR3 runs from the conserved cysteine through the conserved F or W. Each record gives: J gene, V gene, CDR3 protein.

>TRBJ2-5|TRBV7-2
CASSLGAGKETQYF
>TRBJ1-5|TRBV6-5
CASSKQGGHQPQHF
>TRBJ1-2|TRBV28
CASSLGGGSNYGYTF
>TRBJ1-5|TRBV5-6
CASSLQGGDQPQHF
>TRBJ2-2|TRBV19
CASGNTGELFF
>TRBJ2-7|TRBV5-1
CASRLQGTSYEQYF
>TRBJ2-2|TRBV28
CASSTPGIFTGELFF
>TRBJ1-5|TRBV15
CATSRDGGQPQHF
>TRBJ1-2|TRBV28
CASSSEWDSLNYGYTF
>TRBJ2-7|TRBV28
CASSIRTGTPYEQYF
>TRBJ2-3|TRBV9
CASSSSGPGDTQYF
>TRBJ2-1|TRBV27
CASSLEPVTEQFF
>TRBJ1-3|TRBV25-1
CASSPRDWDKEPLTIYF
>TRBJ2-1|TRBV9
CASSPTHQTSGIYNEQFF
>TRBJ2-1|TRBV4-1
CASNNGLAGSREQFF
>TRBJ2-2|TRBV7-3
CASSRTGGRGGELFF
>TRBJ2-7|TRBV5-1
CASSFRGNSYEQYF
>TRBJ1-2|TRBV5-1
CASSLDRNGYTF
>TRBJ2-1|TRBV10-3
CAISEMVYNEQFF
>TRBJ2-2|TRBV11-2
CASSFLQGAGGELFF
>TRBJ2-1|TRBV4-1
CASSQDASGRPSYNEQFF
>TRBJ2-7|TRBV27
CASSWWKASAPSSYEQYF
>TRBJ2-1|TRBV9
CASSEEGNEQFF
>TRBJ2-1|TRBV4-1
CASSQEIRQGLGEQFF
>TRBJ1-5|TRBV28
CASSKDRAYSNQPQHF
>TRBJ2-5|TRBV7-9
CASSFQGGVETQYF
>TRBJ2-5|TRBV2
CASRGSGETQYF
>TRBJ2-1|TRBV30
CAWNPGTGTVF
>TRBJ2-3|TRBV5-8
CASSLGSWGADTQYF
>TRBJ2-3|TRBV5-1
CASSWEALAGDTQYF
>TRBJ2-2|TRBV12-5
CASGSRLAGETGELFF
>TRBJ2-3|TRBV6-1
CASSDRFTDTQYF
>TRBJ1-4|TRBV11-2
CASSPRAGGGGKLFF
>TRBJ2-1|TRBV10-1
CASSEPLGGSNEQFF
>TRBJ1-2|TRBV19
CASARNYGYTF
>TRBJ2-1|TRBV28
CASSLYTTGRNEQFF